This record covers a single T cell receptor beta chain. Its specificity is unknown. The data are from a study of beta chain features in type 1 diabetes. Study conclusions and caveats: Type 1 diabetes patients had moderately but significantly shorter TCRB CDR3s in all four CD4+ subsets.

The authors reverse transcribed all of the isolated RNA, so sequencing captured expressed TCRB transcripts. Only in-frame clones appear in the TCRdb table, and some are missing; sequencing was by immunoSEQ multiplex PCR. The table lists about 240,000 clones, about 26% of them singletons. Sequencing used central memory CD4+ T cells from blood. The TCR originated in a man aged 25-45 years in good health.

The DNA of the CDR3 is TGTGCTAGTGGTTTGGACCGGGGGGCCTACGAGCAGTACTTC. Protein product: CASGLDRGAYEQYF. The chain couples TRBV12-5 to TRBJ2-7, with TRBD2 matching 7 bases. The germline gives CDR1 LGHNT, CDR2 FRNRAP. The CDR3 spans 14 residues. With 1 base clipped from V and 2 bases from J, the junction kept 2 bases outside the gene matches.